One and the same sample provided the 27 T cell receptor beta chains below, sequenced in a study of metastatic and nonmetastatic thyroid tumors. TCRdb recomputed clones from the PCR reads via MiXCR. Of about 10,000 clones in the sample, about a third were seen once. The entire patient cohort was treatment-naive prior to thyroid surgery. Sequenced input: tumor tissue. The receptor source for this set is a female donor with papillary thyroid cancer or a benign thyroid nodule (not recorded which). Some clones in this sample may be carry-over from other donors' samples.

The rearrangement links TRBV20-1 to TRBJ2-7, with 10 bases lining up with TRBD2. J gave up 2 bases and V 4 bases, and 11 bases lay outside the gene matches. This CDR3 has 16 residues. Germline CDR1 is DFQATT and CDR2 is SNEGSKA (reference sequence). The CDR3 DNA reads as TGCAGTGCTAAACCAACCCTAGCGGGAGTCCCCTACGAGCAGTACTTC. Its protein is CSAKPTLAGVPYEQYF.

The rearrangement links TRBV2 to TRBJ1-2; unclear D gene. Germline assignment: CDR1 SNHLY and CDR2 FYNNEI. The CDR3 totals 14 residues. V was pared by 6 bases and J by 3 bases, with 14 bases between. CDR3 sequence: CASSRSIGDYGYTF. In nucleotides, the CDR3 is TGTGCCAGCAGCCGCTCGATCGGAGACTATGGCTACACCTTC.

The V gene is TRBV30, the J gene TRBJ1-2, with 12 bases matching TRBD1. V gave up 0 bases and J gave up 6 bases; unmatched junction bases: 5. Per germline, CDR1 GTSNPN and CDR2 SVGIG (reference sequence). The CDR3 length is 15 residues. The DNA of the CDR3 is TGTGCCTGGAGTGTGGGACAGGGGGCTCTCGATGGCTACACCTTC. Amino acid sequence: CAWSVGQGALDGYTF.

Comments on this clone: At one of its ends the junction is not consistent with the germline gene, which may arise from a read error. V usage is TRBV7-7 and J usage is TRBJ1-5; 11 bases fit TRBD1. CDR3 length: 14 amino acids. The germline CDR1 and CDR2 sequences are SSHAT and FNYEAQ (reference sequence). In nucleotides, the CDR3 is TGTGCTAGCAGCTCGGGGACAGGGGGTCAGCCCCAGCATTTT. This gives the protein CASSSGTGGQPQHF.

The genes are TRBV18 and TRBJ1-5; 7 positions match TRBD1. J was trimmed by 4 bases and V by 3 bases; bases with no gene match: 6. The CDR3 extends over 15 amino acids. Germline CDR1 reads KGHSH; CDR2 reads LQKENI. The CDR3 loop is CASSPLGTANQPQHF. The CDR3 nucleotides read TGTGCCAGCTCACCTCTGGGGACAGCTAATCAGCCCCAGCATTTT.

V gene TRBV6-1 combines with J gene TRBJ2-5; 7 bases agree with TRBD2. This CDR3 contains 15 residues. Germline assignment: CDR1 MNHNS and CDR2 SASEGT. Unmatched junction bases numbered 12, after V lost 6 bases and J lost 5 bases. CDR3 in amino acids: CASRQAGTNRETQYF. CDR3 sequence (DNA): TGTGCCAGCAGACAGGCCGGGACTAATAGGGAGACCCAGTACTTC.

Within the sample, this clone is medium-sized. CDR3 DNA: TGTGCCAGCAGTAGACGGGGTCCCCTCACCTTC. This translates into CASSRRGPLTF. The chain is built from TRBV28 and TRBJ1-2, with D unresolved. V lost 5 bases to trimming and J lost 13 bases, with 14 bases between them. Germline assignment: CDR1 MDHEN and CDR2 SYDVKM. The CDR3 contains 11 residues.

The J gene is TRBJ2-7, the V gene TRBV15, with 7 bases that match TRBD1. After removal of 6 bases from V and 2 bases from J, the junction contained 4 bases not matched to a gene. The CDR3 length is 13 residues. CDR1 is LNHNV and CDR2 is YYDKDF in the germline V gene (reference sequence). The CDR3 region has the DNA TGTGCCACCAGTAGCCAGGGGGCCTACGAGCAGTACTTC. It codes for CATSSQGAYEQYF.

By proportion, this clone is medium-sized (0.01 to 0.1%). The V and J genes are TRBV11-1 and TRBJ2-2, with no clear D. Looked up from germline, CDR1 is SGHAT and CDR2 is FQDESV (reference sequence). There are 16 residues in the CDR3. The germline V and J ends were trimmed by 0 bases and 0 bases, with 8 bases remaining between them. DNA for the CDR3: TGTGCCAGCAGCTTAGCTCAGAGTGCGAACACCGGGGAGCTGTTTTTT. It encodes CASSLAQSANTGELFF.

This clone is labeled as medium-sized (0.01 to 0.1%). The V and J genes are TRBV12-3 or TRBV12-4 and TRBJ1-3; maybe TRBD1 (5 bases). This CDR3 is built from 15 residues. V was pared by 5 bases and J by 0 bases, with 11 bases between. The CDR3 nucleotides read TGTGCCAGCAGTCCCCAGGGCCTCTCTGGAAACACCATATATTTT. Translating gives CASSPQGLSGNTIYF.

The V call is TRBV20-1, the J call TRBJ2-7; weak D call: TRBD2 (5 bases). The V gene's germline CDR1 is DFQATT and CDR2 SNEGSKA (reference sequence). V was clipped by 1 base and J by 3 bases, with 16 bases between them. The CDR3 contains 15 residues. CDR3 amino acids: CSARGLGSFFYEQYF. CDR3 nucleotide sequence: TGCAGTGCTAGAGGCTTGGGGAGTTTTTTCTACGAGCAGTACTTC.

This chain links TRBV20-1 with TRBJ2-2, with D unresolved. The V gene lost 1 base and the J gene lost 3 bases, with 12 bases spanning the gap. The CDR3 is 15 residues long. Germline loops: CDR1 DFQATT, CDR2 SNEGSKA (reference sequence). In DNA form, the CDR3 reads TGCAGTGCTAGAGCAAGTAGCCCGTACACCGGGGAGCTGTTTTTT. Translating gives CSARASSPYTGELFF.

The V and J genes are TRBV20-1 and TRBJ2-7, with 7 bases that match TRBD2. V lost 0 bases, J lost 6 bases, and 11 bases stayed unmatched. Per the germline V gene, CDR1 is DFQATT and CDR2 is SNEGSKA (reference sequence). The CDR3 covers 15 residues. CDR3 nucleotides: TGCAGTGCTAGAGATTTGGAGGGAGGGAGCATCGAGCAGTACTTC. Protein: CSARDLEGGSIEQYF.

The CDR3 DNA sequence: TGTGCCAGCAGCTTGGACAGGAGGGGAGTGCAGTTCTTC. As protein: CASSLDRRGVQFF. The V call is TRBV11-2, the J call TRBJ2-1; a possible D gene is TRBD1 (7 bases). The germline V and J ends were trimmed by 3 bases and 12 bases, with 15 bases remaining between them. The CDR3 totals 13 residues. Germline lookup yields CDR1 SGHAT and CDR2 FQNNGV.

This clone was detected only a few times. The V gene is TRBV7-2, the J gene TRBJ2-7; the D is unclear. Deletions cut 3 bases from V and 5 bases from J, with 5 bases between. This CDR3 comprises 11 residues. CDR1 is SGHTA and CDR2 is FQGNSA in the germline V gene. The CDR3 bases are TGTGCCAGCAGCTTCGTCCACGAGCAGTACTTC. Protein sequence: CASSFVHEQYF.

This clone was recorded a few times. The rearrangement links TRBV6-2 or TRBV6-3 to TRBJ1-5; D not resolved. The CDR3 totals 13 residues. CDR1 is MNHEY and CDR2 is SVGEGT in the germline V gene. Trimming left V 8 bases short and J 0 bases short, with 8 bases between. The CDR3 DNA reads TGTGCCAGCTCGGTGTATAGCAATCAGCCCCAGCATTTT. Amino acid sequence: CASSVYSNQPQHF.

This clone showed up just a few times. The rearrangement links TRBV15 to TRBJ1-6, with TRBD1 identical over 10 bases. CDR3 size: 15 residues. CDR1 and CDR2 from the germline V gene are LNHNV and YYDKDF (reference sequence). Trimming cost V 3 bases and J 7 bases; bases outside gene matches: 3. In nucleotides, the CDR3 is TGTGCCACCAGCAGCCGGGACAGGGGCAATTCACCCCTCCACTTT. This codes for CATSSRDRGNSPLHF.

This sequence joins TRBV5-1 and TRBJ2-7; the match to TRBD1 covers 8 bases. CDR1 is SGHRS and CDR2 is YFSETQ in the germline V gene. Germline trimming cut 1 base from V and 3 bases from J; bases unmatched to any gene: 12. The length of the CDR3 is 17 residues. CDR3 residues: CASSLLGQASLFYEQYF. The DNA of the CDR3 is TGCGCCAGCAGCTTGTTGGGACAGGCCTCTTTATTCTACGAGCAGTACTTC.

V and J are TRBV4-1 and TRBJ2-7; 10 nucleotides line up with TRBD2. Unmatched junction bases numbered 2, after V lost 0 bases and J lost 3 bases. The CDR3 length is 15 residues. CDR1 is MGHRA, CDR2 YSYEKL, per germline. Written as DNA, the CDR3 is TGCGCCAGCAGCCAAGATACTAGCGGGATCTACGAGCAGTACTTC. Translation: CASSQDTSGIYEQYF.

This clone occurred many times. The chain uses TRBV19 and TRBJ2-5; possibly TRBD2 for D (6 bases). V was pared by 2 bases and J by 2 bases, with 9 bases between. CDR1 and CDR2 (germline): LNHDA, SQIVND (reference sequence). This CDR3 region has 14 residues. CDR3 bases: TGTGCCAGTAGTATACGTGGGGGGCAAGAGACCCAGTACTTC. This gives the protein CASSIRGGQETQYF.

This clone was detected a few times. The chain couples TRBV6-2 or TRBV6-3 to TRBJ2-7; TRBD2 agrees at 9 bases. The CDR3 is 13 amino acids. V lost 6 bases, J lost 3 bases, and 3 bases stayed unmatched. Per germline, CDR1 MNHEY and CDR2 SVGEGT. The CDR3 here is CASRPSGVYEQYF. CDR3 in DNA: TGTGCCAGCAGACCTAGCGGGGTCTACGAGCAGTACTTC.

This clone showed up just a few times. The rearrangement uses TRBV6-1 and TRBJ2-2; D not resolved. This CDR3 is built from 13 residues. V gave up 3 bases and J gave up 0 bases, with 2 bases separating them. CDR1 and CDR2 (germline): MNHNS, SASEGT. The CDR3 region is CASSDTNTGELFF. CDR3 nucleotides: TGTGCCAGCAGTGACACGAACACCGGGGAGCTGTTTTTT.

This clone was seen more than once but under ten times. Here the CDR3 DNA reads TGTGCCAGCAGTTCCCCGGGACTCCTTAATGAAAAACTGTTTTTT. Encoded protein: CASSSPGLLNEKLFF. The genes are TRBV28 and TRBJ1-4; D might be TRBD1 (5 bases). There are 15 residues in the CDR3. With 4 bases removed from V and 4 bases from J, the gap between germline ends came to 13 bases. The germline CDR1 and CDR2 sequences are MDHEN and SYDVKM.

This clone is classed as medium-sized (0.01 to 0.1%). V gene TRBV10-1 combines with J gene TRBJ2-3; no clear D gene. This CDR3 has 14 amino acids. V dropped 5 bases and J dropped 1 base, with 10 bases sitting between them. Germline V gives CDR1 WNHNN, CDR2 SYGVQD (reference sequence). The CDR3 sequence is CASSQELGTDTQYF. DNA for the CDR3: TGCGCCAGCAGTCAGGAGTTGGGCACAGATACGCAGTATTTT.

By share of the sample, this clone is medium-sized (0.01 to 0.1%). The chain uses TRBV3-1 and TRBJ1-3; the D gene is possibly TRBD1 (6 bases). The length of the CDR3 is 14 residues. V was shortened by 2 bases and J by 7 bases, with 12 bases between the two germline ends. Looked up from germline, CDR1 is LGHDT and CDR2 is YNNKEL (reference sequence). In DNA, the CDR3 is TGTGCCAGCAGCCAACGGGACACCTGGAACACCATATATTTT. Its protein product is CASSQRDTWNTIYF.

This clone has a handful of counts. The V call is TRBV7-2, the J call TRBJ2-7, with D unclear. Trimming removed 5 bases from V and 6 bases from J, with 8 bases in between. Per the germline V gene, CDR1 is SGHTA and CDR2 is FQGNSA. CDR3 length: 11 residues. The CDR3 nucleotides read TGTGCCAGCAGCCTAAGAGGCGAGCAGTACTTC. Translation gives CASSLRGEQYF.

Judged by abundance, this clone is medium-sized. The CDR3: CASSLNNQPQHF. For the CDR3, the DNA is TGTGCCAGCAGTTTAAACAATCAGCCCCAGCATTTT. The chain is built from TRBV28 and TRBJ1-5, with unresolved D. The V end was cut by 2 bases, the J end by 3 bases, with 2 bases between. The CDR3 totals 12 residues. Germline CDR1 is MDHEN and CDR2 is SYDVKM.